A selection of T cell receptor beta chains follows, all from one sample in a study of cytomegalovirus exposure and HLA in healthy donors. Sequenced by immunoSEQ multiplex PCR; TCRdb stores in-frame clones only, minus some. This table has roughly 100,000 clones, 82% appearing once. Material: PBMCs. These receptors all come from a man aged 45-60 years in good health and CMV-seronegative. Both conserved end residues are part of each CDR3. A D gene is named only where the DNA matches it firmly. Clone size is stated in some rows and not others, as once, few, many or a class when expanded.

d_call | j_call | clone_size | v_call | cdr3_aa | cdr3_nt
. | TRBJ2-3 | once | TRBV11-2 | CASSLGILADTQYF | TGTGCCAGCAGCTTAGGCATACTCGCGGATACGCAGTATTTT
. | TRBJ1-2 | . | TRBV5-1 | CASSFQVTGGYTF | TGCGCCAGCAGCTTTCAGGTGACGGGGGGCTACACCTTC
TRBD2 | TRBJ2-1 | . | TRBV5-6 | CASSLVTSAPQRNEQFF | TGTGCCAGCAGCTTGGTAACTAGCGCCCCACAAAGGAATGAGCAGTTCTTC
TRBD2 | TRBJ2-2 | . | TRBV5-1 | CASSFLAGEAGELFF | TGCGCCAGCAGCTTTTTAGCGGGAGAGGCCGGGGAGCTGTTTTTT
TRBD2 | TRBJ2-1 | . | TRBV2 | CASSYRTSSYNEQFF | TGTGCCAGCAGTTACCGGACTAGCTCCTACAATGAGCAGTTCTTC
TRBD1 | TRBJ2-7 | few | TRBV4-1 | CASSPWTGLDYEQYF | TGCGCCAGCAGCCCTTGGACAGGGCTCGACTACGAGCAGTACTTC
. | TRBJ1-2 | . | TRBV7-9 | CASSLDGRFNYGYTF | TGTGCCAGCAGCTTAGATGGCAGATTCAACTATGGCTACACCTTC
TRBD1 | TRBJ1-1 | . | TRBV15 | CATSILQGQGATEAFF | TGTGCCACCAGCATCCTCCAGGGGCAGGGGGCCACTGAAGCTTTCTTT
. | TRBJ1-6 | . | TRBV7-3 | CASRVSGNQNSPLHF | TGTGCCAGCAGGGTTAGCGGGAATCAGAATTCACCCCTCCACTTT
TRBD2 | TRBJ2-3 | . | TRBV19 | CASSIRARLAGGLDTQYF | TGTGCCAGTAGTATTAGGGCTCGACTAGCGGGAGGTTTGGATACGCAGTATTTT
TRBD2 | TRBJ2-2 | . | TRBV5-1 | CASSLFASGRVGSGELFF | TGCGCCAGCAGCTTGTTTGCTAGCGGGAGGGTTGGATCCGGGGAGCTGTTTTTT
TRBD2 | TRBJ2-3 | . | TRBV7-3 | CASSLKRGRSEADTQYF | TGTGCCAGCAGCCTCAAGCGGGGACGGTCGGAGGCAGATACGCAGTATTTT
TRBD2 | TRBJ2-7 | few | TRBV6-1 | CASRSGRLYEQYF | TGTGCCAGCAGGAGCGGGAGGCTCTACGAGCAGTACTTC
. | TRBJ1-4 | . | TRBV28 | CASSPTGLFEKLFF | TGTGCCAGCAGTCCCACAGGGTTGTTTGAAAAACTGTTTTTT
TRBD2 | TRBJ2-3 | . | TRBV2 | CASSLAEVTDTQYF | TGTGCCAGCAGTCTAGCGGAGGTGACAGATACGCAGTATTTT
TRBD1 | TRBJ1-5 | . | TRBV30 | CAWSVGQGLNQPQHF | TGTGCCTGGAGTGTTGGACAGGGACTGAATCAGCCCCAGCATTTT
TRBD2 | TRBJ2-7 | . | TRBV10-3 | CAISEPGLAGGGTYEQYF | TGTGCCATCAGTGAGCCGGGACTAGCGGGAGGGGGAACCTACGAGCAGTACTTC
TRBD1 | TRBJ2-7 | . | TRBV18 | CASSPVSFTGQTYEQYF | TGTGCCAGCTCACCGGTTAGCTTTACGGGACAGACCTACGAGCAGTACTTC
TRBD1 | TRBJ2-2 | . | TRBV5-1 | CASSLEGTGIYTGELFF | TGCGCCAGCAGCTTGGAAGGGACAGGGATTTACACCGGGGAGCTGTTTTTT
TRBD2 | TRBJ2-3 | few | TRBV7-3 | CASSLGGRSDTQYF | TGTGCCAGCAGCTTGGGCGGGAGGTCTGATACGCAGTATTTT
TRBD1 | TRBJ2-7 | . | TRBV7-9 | CASSPLGLGDRGVYEQYF | TGTGCCAGCAGCCCATTGGGTCTTGGGGACAGGGGGGTCTACGAGCAGTACTTC
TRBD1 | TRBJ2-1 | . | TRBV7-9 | CASSQPGQPYNEQFF | TGTGCCAGCAGCCAACCGGGACAGCCCTACAATGAGCAGTTCTTC
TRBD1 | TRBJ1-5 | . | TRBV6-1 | CASRSTGGGNQPQHF | TGTGCCAGCAGGTCGACAGGGGGCGGGAATCAGCCCCAGCATTTT
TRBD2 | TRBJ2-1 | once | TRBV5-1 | CASSLDRTSMNEQFF | TGCGCCAGCAGCTTGGACCGGACTAGCATGAATGAGCAGTTCTTC
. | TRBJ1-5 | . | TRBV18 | CASSPNPVYQPQHF | TGTGCCAGCTCACCAAATCCAGTGTATCAGCCCCAGCATTTT